This passage covers 12 T cell receptor beta chains from one sample sequenced in a study of T cells in Graves' hyperthyroidism and ophthalmopathy. The investigators amplified TCR beta CDR3 regions from RNA transcripts. HTBI primers were used for first-round RT-PCR of the TCR CDR3. One entry per CDR3 protein results from TCRdb running MiXCR on the multiplex PCR reads. Of hundreds of thousands of distinct CDR3 sequences listed, around a quarter are singletons. The sample consisted of blood. These receptor sequences come from a woman in her 30s with Graves' ophthalmopathy.

The chain combines TRBV6-2 or TRBV6-3 with TRBJ1-2; 8 bases fit TRBD1. Germline CDR1 MNHEY, CDR2 SVGEGT. The ends lost 2 bases at V and 6 bases at J; junction bases unmatched: 8. The CDR3 runs to 15 residues. This CDR3 reads CASSYVVTGVNGYTF. CDR3 nucleotide sequence: TGTGCCAGCAGTTACGTGGTGACAGGGGTGAATGGCTACACCTTC.

This clonotype was detected a few times. This chain uses TRBV6-1 with TRBJ1-2; 8 bases are a match to TRBD1. Germline values: CDR1 MNHNS, CDR2 SASEGT. The ends lost 3 bases at V and 8 bases at J; junction bases unmatched: 5. The CDR3 contains 13 residues. For the CDR3, the DNA is TGTGCCAGCAGTGACAGGGGGCTCTGGGGCTACACCTTC. It yields the protein CASSDRGLWGYTF.

The chain employs TRBV28 and TRBJ2-7, with D possibly being TRBD1 (6 bases). CDR3 length: 16 residues. V lost 6 bases, J lost 1 base, and 19 bases lay in between. Germline loops: CDR1 MDHEN, CDR2 SYDVKM. The DNA for the CDR3 is TGTGCCAGCAGCTCACCGTTTCGGGACAAATCCTACGAGCAGTACTTC. It codes for CASSSPFRDKSYEQYF.

This chain connects TRBV11-1 to TRBJ2-2, with 7 positions matching TRBD1. Germline V gives CDR1 SGHAT, CDR2 FQDESV (reference sequence). The J segment lost 2 bases and the V segment lost 6 bases, leaving 9 bases of the junction unmatched. This CDR3 is built from 16 residues. The CDR3 region is CASSDRQGYNTGELFF. Here the CDR3 DNA reads TGTGCCAGCAGTGACCGACAGGGATATAACACCGGGGAGCTGTTTTTT.

This clonotype was seen repeatedly, ten times or more. The chain links TRBV28 to TRBJ1-5; maybe TRBD1 (5 bases). Germline lookup yields CDR1 MDHEN and CDR2 SYDVKM. V was pared by 7 bases and J by 0 bases, with 13 bases between. This CDR3 is 15 amino acids long. In DNA form, the CDR3 reads TGTGCCAGCATTTTTTCAGGGTATAGCAATCAGCCCCAGCATTTT. Translation gives CASIFSGYSNQPQHF. Variable domain in full (rest from reference TRBV28 and TRBJ1-5): DVKVTQSSRYLVKRTGEKVFLECVQDMDHENMFWYRQDPGLGLRLIYFSYDVKMKEKGDIPEGYSVSREKKERFSLILESASTNQTSMYLCASIFSGYSNQPQHFGDGTRLSIL.

The table lists this clonotype with a few counts. CDR3 amino acids: CASSGPPRDKPLGTQYF. CDR3 sequence (DNA): TGTGCCAGCAGTGGTCCACCCCGGGACAAGCCACTGGGGACCCAGTACTTC. The V call is TRBV25-1, the J call TRBJ2-5, with TRBD1 as a possible D gene (6 bases). Germline V gives CDR1 MGHDK, CDR2 SYGVNS. Trimming took 4 bases from V and 7 from J, leaving 25 bases between them. This CDR3 is 17 amino acids long.

The rearrangement joins TRBV28 to TRBJ1-1; D call uncertain. The CDR3 is 10 residues long. Trimming removed 10 bases at V and 8 bases at J, with 11 bases between. CDR1 is MDHEN and CDR2 is SYDVKM in the germline V gene. The CDR3 nucleotides are TGTGCCACCAGAGAGGAGGAAGCTTTCTTT. It encodes CATREEEAFF.

This clonotype was seen many times. CDR3 nucleotide sequence: TGTGCCAGCAGCTCCCGATTGACAGGGAACACCGGGGAGCTGTTTTTT. It yields the protein CASSSRLTGNTGELFF. The chain combines TRBV7-8 with TRBJ2-2; TRBD1 might be the D (6 bases). CDR3 length: 16 residues. Germline-derived CDR1 and CDR2 are SGHVS and FQNEAQ. The V end lost 4 bases, the J end lost 1 base, and 13 bases lay between the germline ends.

The chain is built from TRBV5-1 and TRBJ2-5; weak D call: TRBD1 (7 bases). With 7 bases removed from V and 5 bases from J, the gap between germline ends came to 18 bases. CDR1 and CDR2 (germline): SGHRS, YFSETQ. The CDR3 length is 14 residues. The CDR3 is CASGGTAQGETQYF. The DNA for the CDR3 is TGCGCCAGCGGCGGGACAGCCCAGGGGGAGACCCAGTACTTC.

This clonotype has ten or more counts. The rearrangement joins TRBV2 to TRBJ2-7; 9 bases map to TRBD1. The CDR3 extends over 15 amino acids. V shed 4 bases and J 2 bases; nucleotides not matched to a gene: 6. CDR1 is SNHLY and CDR2 is FYNNEI in the germline V gene. Here the CDR3 reads CASSAAGQGTYEQYF. The CDR3 nucleotides read TGTGCCAGCAGTGCAGCGGGACAGGGTACCTACGAGCAGTACTTC.

This clonotype has a count of ten or more. The chain uses TRBV2 and TRBJ1-1; 7 bases are a match to TRBD1. Germline CDR1 and CDR2: SNHLY and FYNNEI. This CDR3 is 13 amino acids long. V was clipped by 5 bases and J by 3 bases; unmatched bases: 3. CDR3 protein: CASSNTGDTEAFF. In nucleotides, the CDR3 is TGTGCCAGCAGTAACACAGGGGACACTGAAGCTTTCTTT.

This clonotype was detected only a few times. The chain joins TRBV2 to TRBJ1-2, with D uncertain. The germline V gene encodes CDR1 SNHLY and CDR2 FYNNEI. Deletions cut 4 bases from V and 0 bases from J, with 9 bases between. The CDR3 loop spans 14 amino acids. CDR3 sequence reads: CASSGAVSNYGYTF. CDR3 nucleotide sequence: TGTGCCAGCAGTGGGGCGGTGTCTAACTATGGCTACACCTTC. The full variable domain, with the rest looked up from reference TRBV2 and TRBJ1-2, is EPEVTQTPSHQVTQMGQEVILRCVPISNHLYFYWYRQILGQKVEFLVSFYNNEISEKSEIFDDQFSVERPDGSNFTLKIRSTKLEDSAMYFCASSGAVSNYGYTFGSGTRLTVV.